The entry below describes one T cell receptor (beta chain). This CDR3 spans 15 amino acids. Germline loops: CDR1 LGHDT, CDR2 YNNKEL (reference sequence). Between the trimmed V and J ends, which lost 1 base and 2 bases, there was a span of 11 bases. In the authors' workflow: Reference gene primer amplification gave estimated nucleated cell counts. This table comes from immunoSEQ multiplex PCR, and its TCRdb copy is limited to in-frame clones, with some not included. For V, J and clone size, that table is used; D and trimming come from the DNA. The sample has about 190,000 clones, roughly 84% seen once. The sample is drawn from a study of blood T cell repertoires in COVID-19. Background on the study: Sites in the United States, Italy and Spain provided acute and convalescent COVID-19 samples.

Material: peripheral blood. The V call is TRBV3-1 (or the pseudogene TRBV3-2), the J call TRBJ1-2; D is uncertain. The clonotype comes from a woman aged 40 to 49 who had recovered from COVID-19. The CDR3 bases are TGTGCCAGCAGCCAAGGGACGGGAATAAACTATGGCTACACCTTC. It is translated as CASSQGTGINYGYTF.